This TCR beta chain was sequenced in a study of tumor and adjacent non-tumor tissue in lung cancer. Study-wide points: TCR diversity was significantly greater in tumor than normal lung tissue. In normal lung, the top 100 clones were significantly more dominant than in tumor.

No cell sorting was done before RNA was extracted from the tissue. Three rounds of nested PCR, following a modified ARM-PCR protocol, produced the TCRbeta library. MiXCR, applied by TCRdb to the multiplex PCR reads, yields one record per CDR3 protein. The table has 100,000 to 150,000 distinct CDR3 sequences, 66% seen once. Germline CDR1 is LGHNA and CDR2 is YNFKEQ. V dropped 4 bases and J dropped 0; count of bases not matched to a gene: 15. The CDR3 runs 19 residues. As regards this clonotype: The antigen is undetermined.

Sequences were obtained from lung tumor tissue. The gene calls are TRBV4-2 and TRBJ1-2, with 9 bases identical to TRBD1. The source of this sequence is a man aged 25 to 40 with non-small cell lung cancer. CDR3 in amino acids: CASSPAGTGSLLANYGYTF. For the CDR3, the DNA is TGTGCCAGCAGCCCAGCCGGGACAGGGAGTCTATTAGCTAACTATGGCTACACCTTC.